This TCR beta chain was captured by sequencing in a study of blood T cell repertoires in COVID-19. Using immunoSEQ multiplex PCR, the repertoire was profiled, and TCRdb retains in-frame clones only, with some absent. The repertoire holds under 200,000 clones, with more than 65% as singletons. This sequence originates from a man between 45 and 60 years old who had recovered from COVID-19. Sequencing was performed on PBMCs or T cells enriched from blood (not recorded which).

The CDR3: CASSQDPQGASKNIQYF. The CDR3 DNA is TGTGCCAGCAGCCAAGATCCTCAGGGGGCATCCAAAAACATTCAGTACTTC. This chain links TRBV4-2 with TRBJ2-4, with 8 bases aligning to TRBD1. In germline, CDR1 is LGHNA, CDR2 YNFKEQ. The V segment lost 0 bases and the J segment 2 bases; nucleotides outside the gene matches: 6. This CDR3 comprises 17 residues.